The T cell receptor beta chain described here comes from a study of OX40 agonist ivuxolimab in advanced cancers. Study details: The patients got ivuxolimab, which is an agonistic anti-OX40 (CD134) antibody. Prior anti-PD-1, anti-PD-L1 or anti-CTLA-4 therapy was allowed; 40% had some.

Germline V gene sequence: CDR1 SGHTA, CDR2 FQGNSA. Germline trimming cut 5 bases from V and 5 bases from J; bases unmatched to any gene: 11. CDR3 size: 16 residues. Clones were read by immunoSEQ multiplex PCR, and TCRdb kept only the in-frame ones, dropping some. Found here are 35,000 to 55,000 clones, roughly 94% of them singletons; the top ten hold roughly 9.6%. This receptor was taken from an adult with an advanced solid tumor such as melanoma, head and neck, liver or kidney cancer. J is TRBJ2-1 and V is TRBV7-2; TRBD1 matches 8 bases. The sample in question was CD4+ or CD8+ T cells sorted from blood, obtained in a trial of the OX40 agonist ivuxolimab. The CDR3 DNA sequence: TGTGCCAGCAGCCCACTACAACAGGGGGAAAACAATGAGCAGTTCTTC. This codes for CASSPLQQGENNEQFF.